The present entry profiles one T cell receptor (beta chain) with its context. Germline CDR1 reads SQVTM; CDR2 reads ANQGSEA. Trimming removed 4 bases from V and 6 bases from J, with 10 bases in between. The CDR3 length is 11 residues. Here immunoSEQ multiplex PCR was the method, and the copy in TCRdb shows in-frame clones only, minus some. The sample has roughly 160,000 clones, around 84% seen once; the top ten hold roughly 7%. The data derive from a study of blood T cell repertoires in COVID-19. The sample was peripheral blood. The sequence derives from a man over 45 with active or convalescent COVID-19. This chain joins TRBV29-1 and TRBJ2-7; D is undetermined. CDR3 region: CSVVGLGEQYF. The DNA for the CDR3 is TGCAGCGTTGTCGGGTTGGGCGAGCAGTACTTC.